One T cell receptor beta chain is described in this entry. Other nucleotide sequences from this sample produce the same CDR3. These data come from a study of blood T cell repertoires in COVID-19. Study-level information: T cells, B-cell-depleted T cells, or PBMCs supplied cDNA or gDNA.

Authors' processing steps: Amplifying reference gene primers gave estimates of nucleated cell counts. Sequenced by immunoSEQ multiplex PCR; TCRdb stores in-frame clones only, minus some. The V and J calls and clone size are taken from that table; D and trimming were inferred from the DNA. The sample has approximately 500,000 clones, about 88% seen once; the top ten hold roughly 0.9%. Germline V gene lookup returns CDR1 DFQATT and CDR2 SNEGSKA (reference sequence). The CDR3 contains 11 residues. Trimming cost V 4 bases and J 4 bases; bases outside gene matches: 0. The Seattle patients, enrolled during active infection, were followed longitudinally.

The chain employs TRBV20-1 and TRBJ2-5; TRBD1 matches at 7 bases. The sample comprised peripheral blood. The origin of this receptor is a man between 18 and 35 years old with COVID-19, enrolled during active disease. The CDR3 here is CSAKGAETQYF. In DNA, the CDR3 is TGCAGTGCTAAGGGGGCAGAGACCCAGTACTTC.